This T cell receptor (beta chain) was sequenced for a study of T cell responses to AZD1222 COVID-19 vaccine. Between the trimmed V and J ends, which lost 1 base and 0 bases, there was a span of 19 bases. The germline V gene has CDR1 SGHTA and CDR2 FQGTGA. The CDR3 loop spans 20 amino acids. Profiling relied on immunoSEQ multiplex PCR, and the TCRdb table lists in-frame clones only, not all of them. This sample has some 200,000 clones, with 80% to 95% found just once. Sequencing was performed on peripheral blood, taken 28 days after the second AZD1222 dose. The clonotype comes from an adult who received the AZD1222 COVID-19 vaccine. The chain joins TRBV7-3 to TRBJ1-6; D possibly corresponds to TRBD1 (5 bases). The DNA for the CDR3 is TGTGCCAGCAGCTTAATTTGGGGCACCGAACAGGACTCCTATAATTCACCCCTCCACTTT. This encodes CASSLIWGTEQDSYNSPLHF.